The 23 T cell receptor beta chains below all came from one sample that was sequenced in a study of identical twins. TCRdb used MiXCR to reprocess the 5' RACE reads, holding one entry per CDR3 protein. The profile covers roughly 750,000 distinct CDR3 sequences, with about 20% appearing a single time and about 4.3% taken by the ten largest. The sample also formed part of further work on T cells expressing NK-cell markers.

The sequencing input was PBMCs. These receptors all stem from a woman under 30 in good health.

This clonotype has only a few counts. The CDR3 DNA is TGTGCCATCACCCAGGGGGCCAATGAGCAGTTCTTC. Translated: CAITQGANEQFF. The rearrangement joins TRBV10-3 to TRBJ2-1, with 8 bases matching TRBD1. This CDR3 spans 12 amino acids. The V segment lost 7 bases and the J segment 6 bases; nucleotides outside the gene matches: 2. From germline, CDR1 is ENHRY and CDR2 SYGVKD.

CDR3 loop: CASSQMAGPTDTQYF. The CDR3 DNA is TGTGCCAGCAGCCAGATGGCCGGCCCCACAGATACGCAGTATTTT. The chain recombines TRBV3-1 with TRBJ2-3; D is ambiguous. The V end was cut by 3 bases, the J end by 2 bases, with 12 bases between. The length of the CDR3 is 15 residues. Germline V CDR1 and CDR2: LGHDT, YNNKEL (reference sequence).

J is TRBJ1-5 and V is TRBV20-1; the match to TRBD1 covers 7 bases. This CDR3 has 14 residues. Germline loops: CDR1 DFQATT, CDR2 SNEGSKA (reference sequence). With V trimmed by 5 bases and J by 2 bases, 6 bases remained unmatched. DNA of the CDR3: TGCAGTGCTCTAGACAGGGTTGGCAATCAGCCCCAGCATTTT. Translation gives CSALDRVGNQPQHF.

This clonotype was counted a single time. V is TRBV27 and J is TRBJ2-7; TRBD1 matches 9 bases. The V gene's germline CDR1 is MNHEY and CDR2 SMNVEV (reference sequence). The junction had 9 bases not matched to a gene; V was cut back by 2 bases and J by 4 bases. CDR3 length: 16 amino acids. The CDR3 region is CASSLRRTGGVYEQYF. CDR3 nucleotides: TGTGCCAGCAGTTTAAGGCGTACAGGGGGCGTGTACGAGCAGTACTTC.

This clonotype was counted a few times. V and J are TRBV4-1 and TRBJ2-7, with 7 positions matching TRBD1. The CDR3 runs 17 residues. V dropped 1 base and J dropped 0; count of bases not matched to a gene: 9. Looked up from germline, CDR1 is MGHRA and CDR2 is YSYEKL. CDR3 region: CASSQGDDRASSYEQYF. DNA for the CDR3: TGCGCCAGCAGCCAAGGGGATGACAGGGCCTCCTCCTACGAGCAGTACTTC.

CDR3 sequence reads: CSVRQGVGYGYTF. In nucleotides, the CDR3 is TGCAGTGTCAGACAGGGGGTGGGGTATGGCTACACCTTC. The chain joins TRBV20-1 to TRBJ1-2; 9 bases align to TRBD1. CDR1 and CDR2 (germline): DFQATT, SNEGSKA (reference sequence). This CDR3 is 13 amino acids long. After removal of 7 bases from V and 5 bases from J, the junction contained 8 bases not matched to a gene.

The table lists this clonotype with many counts. The chain employs TRBV9 and TRBJ1-2; D possibly corresponds to TRBD1 (6 bases). Germline V gives CDR1 SGDLS, CDR2 YYNGEE. V was shortened by 3 bases and J by 7 bases, with 16 bases between the two germline ends. The CDR3 contains 14 residues. Here the CDR3 reads CASSAARGASGYTF. The CDR3, as DNA: TGTGCCAGCAGCGCCGCCCGGGGGGCAAGTGGCTACACCTTC.

In this sample, this clonotype turned up once. This rearrangement joins TRBV5-5 to TRBJ2-7; unclear D gene. Trimming cost V 2 bases and J 6 bases, with 9 bases left between them. The germline gives CDR1 SGHKS, CDR2 YYEKEE (reference sequence). This CDR3 region has 12 residues. CDR3 protein: CASSFVAAEQYF. The CDR3 nucleotides read TGTGCCAGCAGCTTTGTAGCTGCCGAGCAGTACTTC.

The V gene is TRBV6-1, the J gene TRBJ2-1, with 8 nucleotides matching TRBD1. Losses at the gene ends were 7 bases for V and 9 bases for J; bases not matched to a gene: 11. This CDR3 region has 14 residues. The V gene's germline CDR1 is MNHNS and CDR2 SASEGT. CDR3 nucleotide sequence: TGTGCCAGCAACACAAACCAGGGGGCGAGTGAGCAGTTCTTC. Its protein is CASNTNQGASEQFF.

This clonotype showed up just once. The V gene is TRBV14, the J gene TRBJ2-3; tentatively, D is TRBD2 (6 bases). Germline CDR1 SGHDN, CDR2 FVKESK. The CDR3 has 15 residues. With 0 bases removed from V and 0 bases from J, the gap between germline ends came to 7 bases. CDR3 bases: TGTGCCAGCAGCCAAGATCTAGCGAGCACAGATACGCAGTATTTT. This translates into CASSQDLASTDTQYF.

This clonotype appeared a few times. The rearrangement links TRBV5-6 to TRBJ2-7, with TRBD1 identical over 10 bases. V lost 2 bases, J lost 2 bases, and 4 bases stayed unmatched. Per germline, CDR1 SGHDT and CDR2 YYEEEE. The CDR3 sequence is 15 residues long. Here the CDR3 reads CASSLPGQGTYEQYF. DNA of the CDR3: TGTGCCAGCAGCTTACCGGGACAGGGGACCTACGAGCAGTACTTC.

This clonotype was counted ten times or more. J is TRBJ2-7 and V is TRBV20-1, with D tentatively TRBD2 (6 bases). The germline V gene encodes CDR1 DFQATT and CDR2 SNEGSKA (reference sequence). The CDR3 extends over 14 amino acids. Trimming stripped 0 bases from V and 3 bases from J, with 12 bases between. CDR3 sequence: CSARDAGRRYEQYF. CDR3 DNA: TGCAGTGCTAGAGATGCGGGGCGACGCTACGAGCAGTACTTC.

As to this clonotype: This clone may be a read error of a much larger clone one base away. The J gene is TRBJ2-6, the V gene TRBV5-6; the D gene is possibly TRBD1 (5 bases). Germline V CDR1 and CDR2: SGHDT, YYEEEE. CDR3 length equals 14 residues. Trimming cost V 4 bases and J 0 bases, with 5 bases left between them. The DNA of the CDR3 is TGTGCCAGCAGCGGGGCCTCTGGGGCCAACGTCCTGACTTTC. Its protein product is CASSGASGANVLTF. Supplemented by reference TRBV5-6 and TRBJ2-6, the full variable domain reads DAGVTQSPTHLIKTRGQQVTLRCSPKSGHDTVSWYQQALGQGPQFIFQYYEEEERQRGNFPDRFSGHQFPNYSSELNVNALLLGDSALYLCASSGASGANVLTFGAGSRLTVL.

The chain employs TRBV20-1 and TRBJ2-7, with 9 bases identical to TRBD2. With 0 bases clipped from V and 4 bases from J, the junction kept 4 bases outside the gene matches. The CDR3 totals 14 residues. The V gene's germline CDR1 is DFQATT and CDR2 SNEGSKA (reference sequence). As DNA, the CDR3 is TGCAGTGCTAGAGAGGCGGGGGGGCAATACGAGCAGTACTTC. Residues: CSAREAGGQYEQYF.

This clonotype came up many times. The genes are TRBV20-1 and TRBJ1-4, with a tentative D call TRBD1 (5 bases). CDR3 size: 14 residues. The germline V gene encodes CDR1 DFQATT and CDR2 SNEGSKA (reference sequence). V lost 4 bases to trimming and J lost 6 bases, with 15 bases between them. In DNA, the CDR3 is TGCAGTGCTATATCTGCCGGGACGTATGAAAAACTGTTTTTT. This gives the protein CSAISAGTYEKLFF.

This clonotype was counted only a few times. The chain couples TRBV5-1 to TRBJ2-2; tentative D call: TRBD1 (6 bases). V shed 5 bases and J shed 4 bases, with 15 bases lying between them. This CDR3 region has 15 residues. Looked up from germline, CDR1 is SGHRS and CDR2 is YFSETQ. CDR3 region: CASSFNRDFTGELFF. The CDR3 DNA reads TGCGCCAGCAGTTTTAACAGGGATTTCACCGGGGAGCTGTTTTTT.

A remark on this clonotype: A junction end diverges from the germline sequence, so it may reflect a read error. The chain carries TRBV4-3 and TRBJ1-1; a possible D gene is TRBD1 (5 bases). The germline V gene has CDR1 LGHNA and CDR2 YSLEER. The CDR3 covers 14 residues. This CDR3 reads CASSQDWGNAEAFF. In DNA form, the CDR3 reads TGCGCCAGCAGCCAAGATTGGGGGAACGCTGAAGCTTTCTTT.

There are a few counts of this clonotype. CDR3 loop: CASSDSGRSDTQYF. Written as DNA, the CDR3 is TGCGCCAGCAGTGATAGCGGGAGGTCAGATACGCAGTATTTT. The chain employs TRBV4-3 and TRBJ2-3, with TRBD2 matching 10 bases. Germline V gene sequence: CDR1 LGHNA, CDR2 YSLEER. The V and J ends lost 6 bases and 4 bases, in that order; junction bases with no gene match: 4. The length of the CDR3 is 14 residues.

This clonotype was counted at least ten times. The V call is TRBV6-1, the J call TRBJ2-1; the match to TRBD1 covers 7 bases. Germline-derived CDR1 and CDR2 are MNHNS and SASEGT. V shed 3 bases and J 8 bases; nucleotides not matched to a gene: 7. The CDR3 has 14 residues. The CDR3 reads CASSDLEGGDEQFF. CDR3 nucleotide sequence: TGTGCCAGCAGTGATCTAGAAGGGGGCGATGAGCAGTTCTTC.

The rearrangement uses TRBV20-1 and TRBJ2-1; 9 bases align to TRBD2. V gave up 6 bases and J gave up 0 bases; unmatched junction bases: 6. This CDR3 has 15 amino acids. Germline CDR1 DFQATT, CDR2 SNEGSKA (reference sequence). The CDR3 region is CSAPISGGSYNEQFF. For the CDR3, the DNA is TGCAGTGCCCCTATTAGCGGGGGCTCCTACAATGAGCAGTTCTTC.

The J gene is TRBJ1-1, the V gene TRBV3-1, with D possibly being TRBD1 (6 bases). The CDR3 has 12 residues. Germline-derived CDR1 and CDR2 are LGHDT and YNNKEL (reference sequence). Trimming shortened V by 3 bases and J by 5 bases, and 7 bases separated the two germline ends. Written as DNA, the CDR3 is TGTGCCAGCAGCCACGGACAGACTGAAGCTTTCTTT. Translation: CASSHGQTEAFF.

V usage is TRBV12-3 or TRBV12-4 and J usage is TRBJ2-5, with TRBD2 as a possible D gene (5 bases). The CDR3 is 12 residues long. V was shortened by 3 bases and J by 6 bases, with 8 bases between the two germline ends. Written as DNA, the CDR3 is TGTGCCAGCAGTTTCGGGGAGAAGACCCAGTACTTC. Amino acid sequence: CASSFGEKTQYF.

The CDR3 region is CRASLYNNEQFF. Written as DNA, the CDR3 is TGCAGGGCCTCACTTTATAACAATGAGCAGTTCTTC. The chain couples TRBV20-1 to TRBJ2-1; D not certain. The CDR3 runs to 12 residues. From germline, CDR1 is DFQATT and CDR2 SNEGSKA (reference sequence).